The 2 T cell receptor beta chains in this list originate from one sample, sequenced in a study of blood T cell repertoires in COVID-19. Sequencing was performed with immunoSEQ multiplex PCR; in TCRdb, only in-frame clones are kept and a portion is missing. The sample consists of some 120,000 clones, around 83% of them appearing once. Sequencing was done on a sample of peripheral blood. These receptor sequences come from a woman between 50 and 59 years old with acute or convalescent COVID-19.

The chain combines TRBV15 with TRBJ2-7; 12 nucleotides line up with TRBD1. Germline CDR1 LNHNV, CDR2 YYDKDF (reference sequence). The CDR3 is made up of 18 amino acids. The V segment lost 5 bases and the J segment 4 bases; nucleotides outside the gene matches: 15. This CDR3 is CATSEELGGTGGSYEQYF. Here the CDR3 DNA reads TGTGCCACCAGCGAAGAACTAGGTGGGACAGGGGGCAGTTACGAGCAGTACTTC. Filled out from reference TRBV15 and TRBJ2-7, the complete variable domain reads DAMVIQNPRYQVTQFGKPVTLSCSQTLNHNVMYWYQQKSSQAPKLLFHYYDKDFNNEADTPDNFQSRRPNTSFCFLDIRSPGLGDTAMYLCATSEELGGTGGSYEQYFGPGTRLTVT.

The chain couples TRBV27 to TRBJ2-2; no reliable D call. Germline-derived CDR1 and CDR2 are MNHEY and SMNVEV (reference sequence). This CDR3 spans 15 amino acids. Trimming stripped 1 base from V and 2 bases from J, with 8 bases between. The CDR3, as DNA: TGTGCCAGCAGTTTATGGGCCCTAAACACCGGGGAGCTGTTTTTT. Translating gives CASSLWALNTGELFF.